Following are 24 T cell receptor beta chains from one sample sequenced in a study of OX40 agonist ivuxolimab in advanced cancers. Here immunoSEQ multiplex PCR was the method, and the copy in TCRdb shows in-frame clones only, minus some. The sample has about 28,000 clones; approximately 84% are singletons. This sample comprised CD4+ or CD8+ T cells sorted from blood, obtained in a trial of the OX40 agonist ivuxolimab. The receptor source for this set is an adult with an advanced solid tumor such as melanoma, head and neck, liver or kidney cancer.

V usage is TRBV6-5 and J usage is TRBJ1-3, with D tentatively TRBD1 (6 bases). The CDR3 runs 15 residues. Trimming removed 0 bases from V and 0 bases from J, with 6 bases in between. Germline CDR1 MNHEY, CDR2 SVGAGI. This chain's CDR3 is CASSYSGGSGNTIYF. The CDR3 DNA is TGTGCCAGCAGTTACTCAGGGGGCTCTGGAAACACCATATATTTT.

This chain's CDR3 is CAGDGYTF. In DNA form, the CDR3 reads TGTGCCGGGGACGGCTACACCTTC. The chain recombines TRBV7-9 with TRBJ1-2; D might be TRBD1 (5 bases). Germline loops: CDR1 SEHNR, CDR2 FQNEAQ (reference sequence). The CDR3 is made up of 8 amino acids. V lost 11 bases to trimming and J lost 8 bases, with 6 bases between them. Together with reference TRBV7-9 and TRBJ1-2, the CDR3 gives the full variable domain: DTGVSQNPRHKITKRGQNVTFRCDPISEHNRLYWYRQTLGQGPEFLTYFQNEAQLEKSRLLSDRFSAERPKGSFSTLEIQRTEQGDSAMYLCAGDGYTFGSGTRLTVV.

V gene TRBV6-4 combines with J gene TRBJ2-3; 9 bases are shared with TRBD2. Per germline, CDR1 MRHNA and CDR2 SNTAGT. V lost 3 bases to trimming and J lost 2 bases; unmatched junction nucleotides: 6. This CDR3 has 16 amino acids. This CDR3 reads CASSETAGGSTDTQYF. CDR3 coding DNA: TGTGCCAGCAGTGAGACGGCGGGGGGGTCCACAGATACGCAGTATTTT.

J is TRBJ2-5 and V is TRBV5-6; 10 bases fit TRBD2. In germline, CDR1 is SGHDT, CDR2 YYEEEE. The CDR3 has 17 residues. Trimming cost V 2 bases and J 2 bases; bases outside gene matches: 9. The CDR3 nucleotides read TGTGCCAGCAGCTTCTCCGGAGCGGGAGGGTGGCAAGAGACCCAGTACTTC. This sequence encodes CASSFSGAGGWQETQYF.

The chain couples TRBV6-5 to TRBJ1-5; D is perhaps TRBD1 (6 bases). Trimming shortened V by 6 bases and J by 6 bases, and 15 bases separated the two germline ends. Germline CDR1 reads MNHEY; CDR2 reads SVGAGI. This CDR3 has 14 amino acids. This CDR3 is CASRPSGGFQPQHF. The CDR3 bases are TGTGCCAGCAGACCTTCGGGGGGCTTTCAGCCCCAGCATTTT.

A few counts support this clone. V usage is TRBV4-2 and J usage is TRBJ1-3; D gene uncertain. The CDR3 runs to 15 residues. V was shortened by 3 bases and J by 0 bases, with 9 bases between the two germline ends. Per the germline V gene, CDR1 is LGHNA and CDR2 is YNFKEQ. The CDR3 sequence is CASSQAEGSGNTIYF. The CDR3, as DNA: TGTGCCAGCAGCCAGGCAGAGGGCTCTGGAAACACCATATATTTT.

CDR3 coding DNA: TGTGCCAGCAATAAGGGTGGGGTAGTCTTCACCGGGGAGCTGTTTTTT. Translating gives CASNKGGVVFTGELFF. The chain joins TRBV9 to TRBJ2-2; unclear D gene. Germline V gene sequence: CDR1 SGDLS, CDR2 YYNGEE. Between the trimmed V and J ends, which lost 6 bases and 4 bases, there was a span of 19 bases. The CDR3 consists of 16 residues.

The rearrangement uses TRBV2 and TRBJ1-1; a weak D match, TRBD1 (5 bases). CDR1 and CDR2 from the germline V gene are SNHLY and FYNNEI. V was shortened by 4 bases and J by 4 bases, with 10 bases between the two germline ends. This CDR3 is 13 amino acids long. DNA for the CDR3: TGTGCCAGCAGTGTTGGGGGGTTCACTGAAGCTTTCTTT. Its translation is CASSVGGFTEAFF.

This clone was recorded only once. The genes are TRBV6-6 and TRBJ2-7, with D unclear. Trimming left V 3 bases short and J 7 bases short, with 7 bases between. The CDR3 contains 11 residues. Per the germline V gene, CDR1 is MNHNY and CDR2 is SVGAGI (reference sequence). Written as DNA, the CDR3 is TGTGCCAGCAGTTATCAGTGGGAGCAGTACTTC. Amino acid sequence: CASSYQWEQYF.

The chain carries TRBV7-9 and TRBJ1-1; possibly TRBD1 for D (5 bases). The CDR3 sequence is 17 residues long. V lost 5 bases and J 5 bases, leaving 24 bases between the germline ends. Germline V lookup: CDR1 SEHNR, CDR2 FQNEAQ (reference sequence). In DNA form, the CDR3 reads TGTGCCAGCAGCGGCCCAGGGTTGGGACCATTTGGGACTGAAGCTTTCTTT. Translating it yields CASSGPGLGPFGTEAFF.

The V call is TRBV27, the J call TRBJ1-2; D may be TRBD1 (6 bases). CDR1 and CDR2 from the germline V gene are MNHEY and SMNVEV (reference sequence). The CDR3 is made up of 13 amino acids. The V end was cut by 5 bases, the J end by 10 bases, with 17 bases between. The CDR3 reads CASSPTQGGAYTF. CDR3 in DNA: TGTGCCAGCAGTCCGACACAGGGTGGGGCCTACACCTTC.

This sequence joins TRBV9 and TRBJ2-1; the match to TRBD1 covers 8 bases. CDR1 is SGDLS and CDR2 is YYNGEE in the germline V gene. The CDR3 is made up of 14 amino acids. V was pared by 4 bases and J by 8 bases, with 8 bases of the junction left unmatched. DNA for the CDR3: TGTGCCAGCAGCCCCGGACAGGGAAAAGATGAGCAGTTCTTC. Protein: CASSPGQGKDEQFF.

CDR3 bases: TGTGCCAGCAGCCTTTGGGGGGCCAGTAACTATGGCTACACCTTC. Amino acids: CASSLWGASNYGYTF. V gene TRBV6-6 combines with J gene TRBJ1-2; D perhaps matches TRBD1 (6 bases). Germline CDR1 reads MNHNY; CDR2 reads SVGAGI (reference sequence). CDR3 size: 15 residues. Trimming cost V 6 bases and J 1 base, with 15 bases left between them.

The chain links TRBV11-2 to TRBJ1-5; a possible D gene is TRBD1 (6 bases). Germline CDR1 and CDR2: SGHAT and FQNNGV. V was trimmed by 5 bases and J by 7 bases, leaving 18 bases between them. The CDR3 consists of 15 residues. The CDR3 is CASSAGAGAGQPQHF. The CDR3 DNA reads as TGTGCCAGCAGCGCTGGGGCAGGGGCGGGGCAGCCCCAGCATTTT. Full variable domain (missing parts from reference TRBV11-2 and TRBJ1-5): EAGVAQSPRYKIIEKRQSVAFWCNPISGHATLYWYQQILGQGPKLLIQFQNNGVVDDSQLPKDRFSAERLKGVDSTLKIQPAKLEDSAVYLCASSAGAGAGQPQHFGDGTRLSIL.

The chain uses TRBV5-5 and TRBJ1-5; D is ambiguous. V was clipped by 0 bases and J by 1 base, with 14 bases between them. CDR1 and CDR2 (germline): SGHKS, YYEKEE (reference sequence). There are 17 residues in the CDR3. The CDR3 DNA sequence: TGTGCCAGCAGCTTGGCAGGCACGAGTGGAAGCAATCAGCCCCAGCATTTT. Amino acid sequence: CASSLAGTSGSNQPQHF.

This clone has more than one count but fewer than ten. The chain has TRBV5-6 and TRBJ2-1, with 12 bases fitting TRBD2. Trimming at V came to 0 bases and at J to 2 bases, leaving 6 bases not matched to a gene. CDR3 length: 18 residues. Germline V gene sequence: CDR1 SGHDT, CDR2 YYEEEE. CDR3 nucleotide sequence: TGTGCCAGCAGCTTGGATCTAGCGGGAGGGTTCACCTACAATGAGCAGTTCTTC. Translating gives CASSLDLAGGFTYNEQFF. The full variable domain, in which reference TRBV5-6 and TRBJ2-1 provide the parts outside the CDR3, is DAGVTQSPTHLIKTRGQQVTLRCSPKSGHDTVSWYQQALGQGPQFIFQYYEEEERQRGNFPDRFSGHQFPNYSSELNVNALLLGDSALYLCASSLDLAGGFTYNEQFFGPGTRLTVL.

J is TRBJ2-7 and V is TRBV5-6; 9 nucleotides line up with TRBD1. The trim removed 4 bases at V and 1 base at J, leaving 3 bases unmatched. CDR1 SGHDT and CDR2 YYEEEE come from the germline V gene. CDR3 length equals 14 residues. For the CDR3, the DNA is TGTGCCAGCAGCCCCGACAGGGGGTCCTACGAGCAGTACTTC. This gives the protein CASSPDRGSYEQYF.

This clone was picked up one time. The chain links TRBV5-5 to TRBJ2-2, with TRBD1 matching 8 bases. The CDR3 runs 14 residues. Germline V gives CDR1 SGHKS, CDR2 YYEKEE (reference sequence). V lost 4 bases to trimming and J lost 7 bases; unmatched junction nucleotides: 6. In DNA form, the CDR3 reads TGTGCCAGCAGCCCGACAGGGGATCGCGGGGAGCTGTTTTTT. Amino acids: CASSPTGDRGELFF. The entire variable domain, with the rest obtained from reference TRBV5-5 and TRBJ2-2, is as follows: DAGVTQSPTHLIKTRGQQVTLRCSPISGHKSVSWYQQVLGQGPQFIFQYYEKEERGRGNFPDRFSARQFPNYSSELNVNALLLGDSALYLCASSPTGDRGELFFGEGSRLTVL.

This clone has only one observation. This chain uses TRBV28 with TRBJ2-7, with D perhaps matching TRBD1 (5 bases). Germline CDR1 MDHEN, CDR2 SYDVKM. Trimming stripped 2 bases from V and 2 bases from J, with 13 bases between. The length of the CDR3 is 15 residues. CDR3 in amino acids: CASSLLQGVAYEQYF. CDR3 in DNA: TGTGCCAGCAGTTTACTCCAGGGTGTCGCCTACGAGCAGTACTTC.

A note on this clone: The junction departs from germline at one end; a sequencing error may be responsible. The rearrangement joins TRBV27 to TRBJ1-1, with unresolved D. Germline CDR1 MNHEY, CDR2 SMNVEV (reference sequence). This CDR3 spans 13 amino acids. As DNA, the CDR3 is TGTGCCGGCAGTTTGGCAGCGAACACTGAAGCTTTCTTT. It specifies CAGSLAANTEAFF.

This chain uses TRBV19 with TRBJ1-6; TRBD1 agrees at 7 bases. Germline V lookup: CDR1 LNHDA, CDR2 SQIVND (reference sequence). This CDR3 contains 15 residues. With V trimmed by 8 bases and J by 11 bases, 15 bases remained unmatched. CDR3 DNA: TGTGCCAGTCTCCCCCGGGGAGGGGGCAGGACACCCCTCCACTTT. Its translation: CASLPRGGGRTPLHF. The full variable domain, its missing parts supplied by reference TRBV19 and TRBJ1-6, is DGGITQSPKYLFRKEGQNVTLSCEQNLNHDAMYWYRQDPGQGLRLIYYSQIVNDFQKGDIAEGYSVSREKKESFPLTVTSAQKNPTAFYLCASLPRGGGRTPLHFGNGTRLTVT.

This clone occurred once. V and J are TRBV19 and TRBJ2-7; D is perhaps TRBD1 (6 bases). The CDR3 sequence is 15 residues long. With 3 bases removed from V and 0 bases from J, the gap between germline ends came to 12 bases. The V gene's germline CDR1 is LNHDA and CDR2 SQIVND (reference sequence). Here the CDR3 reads CASSILSGDSYEQYF. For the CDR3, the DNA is TGTGCCAGTAGTATTCTGTCAGGGGACTCCTACGAGCAGTACTTC.

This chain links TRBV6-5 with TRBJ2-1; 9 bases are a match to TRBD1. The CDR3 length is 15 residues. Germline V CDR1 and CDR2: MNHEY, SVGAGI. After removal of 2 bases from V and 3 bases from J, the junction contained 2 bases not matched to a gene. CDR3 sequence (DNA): TGTGCCAGCAGTTACGGACAGGGGTTCTACAATGAGCAGTTCTTC. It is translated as CASSYGQGFYNEQFF.

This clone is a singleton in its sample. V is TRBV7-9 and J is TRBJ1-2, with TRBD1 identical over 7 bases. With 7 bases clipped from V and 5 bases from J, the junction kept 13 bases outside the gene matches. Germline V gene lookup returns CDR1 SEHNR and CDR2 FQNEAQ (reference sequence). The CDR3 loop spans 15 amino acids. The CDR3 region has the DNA TGTGCCAGCACCCCACTACAGGGGTGGTTGTATGGCTACACCTTC. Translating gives CASTPLQGWLYGYTF.